This entry describes one TCR beta chain. Its antigen is unidentified. CDR1 is SGHTA and CDR2 is FQGTGA in the germline V gene. Trimming cost V 4 bases and J 12 bases; bases outside gene matches: 3. The CDR3 loop spans 12 amino acids. This record belongs to a study of STAT5B mutations in CD4+ large granular lymphocyte leukemia. Data came from immunoSEQ multiplex PCR; TCRdb stores just in-frame clones and leaves some out. Among more than 25,000 clones listed, under 90% were seen once. Notes on the study in general: 8/27 top patient clones versus 2/35 control clones were TRBV06-family. Patient CD4-sorted repertoires stayed more clonal than healthy ones after leukemic-clone removal.

The chain employs TRBV7-3 and TRBJ2-1, with 10 bases aligning to TRBD1. Sequencing was performed on CD4+ T cells from blood buffy coats. This sequence was found in a human donor in good health. Written as DNA, the CDR3 is TGTGCCAGCAGCTCCGGGACAGGGGTGCAGTTCTTC. Translating gives CASSSGTGVQFF.